This record looks at one T cell receptor beta chain sequence and its context. The sample is drawn from a study of shared clonotypes between healthy human individuals. The germline V gene encodes CDR1 MNHEY and CDR2 SVGAGI. Trimming cost V 5 bases and J 5 bases; bases outside gene matches: 6. There are 14 residues in the CDR3. Every subset's genomic DNA went evenly onto several immunoSEQ plates. As processed by the authors: For the immunoSEQ data, sequences were junction-only without quality scores, so filtering differed. The data were produced by immunoSEQ multiplex PCR, yet TCRdb's version contains in-frame clones alone and is incomplete. D and trimming come from the DNA, and the V and J calls and clone size come from that table. The sample contains some 980,000 clones, roughly 72% of which appear only once.

The origin of this receptor is a man between 18 and 35 years old in good health. V usage is TRBV6-5 and J usage is TRBJ2-5; 9 bases are shared with TRBD2. Sequencing used memory CD4+ T cells sorted from blood. The subset: CD45RA-negative fraction. The CDR3 region has the DNA TGTGCCAGCAGTCTTAGCGGGAGTAGGGAGACCCAGTACTTC. Translating it yields CASSLSGSRETQYF.